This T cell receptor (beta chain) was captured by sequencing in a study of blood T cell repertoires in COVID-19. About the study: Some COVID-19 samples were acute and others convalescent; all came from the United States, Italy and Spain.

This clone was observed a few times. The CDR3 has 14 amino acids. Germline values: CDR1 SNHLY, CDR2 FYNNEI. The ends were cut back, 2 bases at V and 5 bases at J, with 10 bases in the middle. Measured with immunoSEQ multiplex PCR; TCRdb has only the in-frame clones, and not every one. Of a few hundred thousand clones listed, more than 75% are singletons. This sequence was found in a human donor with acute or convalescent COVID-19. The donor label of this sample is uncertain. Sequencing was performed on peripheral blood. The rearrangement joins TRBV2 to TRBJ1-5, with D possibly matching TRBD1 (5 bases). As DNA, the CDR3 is TGTGCCAGCAGTGAATCGGGGGATTATCAGCCCCAGCATTTT. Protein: CASSESGDYQPQHF.